Listed here are 14 T cell receptor beta chains from one sample, sequenced in a study of T cells in localized non-small cell lung cancer. Libraries were prepared by immunoSEQ multiplex PCR; TCRdb keeps only in-frame clonotypes and omits some of them. The sample has approximately 30,000 clones, about nine tenths seen once; the top ten hold around 4%. The material sequenced was peripheral blood, taken before any cancer treatment. All receptors derive from a woman aged 35-70 years with stage I lung adenocarcinoma.

In DNA, the CDR3 is TGTGCCAGCAGTTTAGCAGGATCAGCCAAAAACATTCAGTACTTC. The encoded protein is CASSLAGSAKNIQYF. This sequence joins TRBV27 and TRBJ2-4; no reliable D call. Germline V gene data show CDR1 as MNHEY and CDR2 as SMNVEV (reference sequence). The CDR3 has 15 residues. Deletions cut 2 bases from V and 0 bases from J, with 8 bases between.

The chain has TRBV6-4 and TRBJ2-1; possible D gene TRBD2, 6 bases. This CDR3 region has 16 residues. V dropped 3 bases and J dropped 2 bases, with 14 bases sitting between them. The germline CDR1 and CDR2 sequences are MRHNA and SNTAGT. CDR3 DNA: TGTGCCAGCAGTGAAAGCCCCGGGGGACCCTACAATGAGCAGTTCTTC. It codes for CASSESPGGPYNEQFF.

On this clone: Compared with germline, one end of the junction differs, possibly owing to a read error. The CDR3 DNA is TGTGCCAGCAGCGTAGCGGGTCACGATACGCAGTATTTT. Translated, it gives CASSVAGHDTQYF. This rearrangement joins TRBV7-2 to TRBJ2-3; TRBD2 agrees at 7 bases. This CDR3 comprises 13 residues. The germline V gene encodes CDR1 SGHTA and CDR2 FQGNSA.

The chain links TRBV19 to TRBJ1-6; possibly TRBD1 for D (5 bases). The V end was cut by 5 bases, the J end by 4 bases, with 6 bases between. The CDR3 covers 13 residues. Germline lookup yields CDR1 LNHDA and CDR2 SQIVND (reference sequence). In DNA form, the CDR3 reads TGTGCCAGTAGTCCAGGGTATAATTCACCCCTCCACTTT. This translates into CASSPGYNSPLHF.

The rearrangement uses TRBV9 and TRBJ2-7, with TRBD2 matching 8 bases. Per the germline V gene, CDR1 is SGDLS and CDR2 is YYNGEE. V lost 4 bases, J lost 0 bases, and 6 bases stayed unmatched. This CDR3 has 15 amino acids. CDR3 protein: CASSPSSGASYEQYF. CDR3 in DNA: TGTGCCAGCAGCCCAAGTAGCGGGGCCTCCTACGAGCAGTACTTC.

The J gene is TRBJ1-5, the V gene TRBV4-1, with 8 bases identical to TRBD1. The germline gives CDR1 MGHRA, CDR2 YSYEKL. V trimming: 5 bases; J trimming: 4 bases; junction bases outside the gene matches: 4. This CDR3 region has 14 residues. CDR3 nucleotide sequence: TGCGCCAGCAGCTCCACAGGGGGTAATCAGCCCCAGCATTTT. Amino acids: CASSSTGGNQPQHF.

This clone was counted once. The V gene is TRBV6-1, the J gene TRBJ1-2; D is unresolved. Germline loops: CDR1 MNHNS, CDR2 SASEGT. Trimming removed 3 bases at V and 7 bases at J, with 12 bases between. This CDR3 is 13 amino acids long. CDR3 sequence reads: CASSDTRRGGYTF. In nucleotides, the CDR3 is TGTGCCAGCAGTGATACCCGGCGGGGTGGCTACACCTTC.

CDR3 amino acids: CASGGAGGSDEQFF. CDR3 sequence (DNA): TGTGCCAGCGGTGGAGCGGGGGGGAGCGATGAGCAGTTCTTC. V is TRBV2 and J is TRBJ2-1; 10 bases are a match to TRBD2. The CDR3 has 14 residues. V gave up 8 bases and J gave up 8 bases; unmatched junction bases: 9. Germline loops: CDR1 SNHLY, CDR2 FYNNEI.

The chain recombines TRBV7-9 with TRBJ2-5, with D unresolved. Germline V gene sequence: CDR1 SEHNR, CDR2 FQNEAQ (reference sequence). Trimming shortened V by 5 bases and J by 5 bases, and 6 bases separated the two germline ends. The CDR3 length is 11 residues. The CDR3, as DNA: TGTGCCAGCAGCCCGCGGGAGACCCAGTACTTC. Amino acids: CASSPRETQYF.

The CDR3 DNA reads as TGTGCCAGCAGCTTTAGCGGGGGCGGGAACGAGCAGTACTTC. It specifies CASSFSGGGNEQYF. The gene calls are TRBV7-2 and TRBJ2-7; TRBD2 aligns across 9 bases. This CDR3 has 14 amino acids. Germline CDR1 reads SGHTA; CDR2 reads FQGNSA. Losses at the gene ends were 3 bases for V and 5 bases for J; bases not matched to a gene: 5.

The rearrangement links TRBV5-1 to TRBJ1-6; TRBD1 is a possible D gene (5 bases). Germline lookup yields CDR1 SGHRS and CDR2 YFSETQ. The CDR3 has 15 residues. Trimming stripped 1 base from V and 5 bases from J, with 10 bases between. DNA for the CDR3: TGCGCCAGCAGCTTGACAGGCGTCAATAATTCACCCCTCCACTTT. It codes for CASSLTGVNNSPLHF.

This chain connects TRBV5-4 to TRBJ1-2; D gene uncertain. V was trimmed by 1 base and J by 1 base, leaving 11 bases between them. CDR1 SGHNT and CDR2 YYREEE come from the germline V gene (reference sequence). The CDR3 covers 15 residues. This chain's CDR3 is CASSLKRDFNYGYTF. DNA for the CDR3: TGTGCCAGCAGCTTGAAACGAGACTTTAACTATGGCTACACCTTC.

V usage is TRBV19 and J usage is TRBJ2-1; D gene ambiguous. This CDR3 has 15 residues. V was shortened by 11 bases and J by 4 bases, with 21 bases between the two germline ends. The V gene's germline CDR1 is LNHDA and CDR2 SQIVND (reference sequence). CDR3 amino acids: CAAGTGLSQYNEQFF. The CDR3 nucleotides read TGTGCCGCAGGTACCGGCCTTTCACAGTACAATGAGCAGTTCTTC.

The J gene is TRBJ1-4, the V gene TRBV7-2; D gene unclear. CDR3 length equals 15 residues. From germline, CDR1 is SGHTA and CDR2 FQGNSA. V was trimmed by 3 bases and J by 0 bases, leaving 8 bases between them. The CDR3 spells CASSFSVATNEKLFF. The CDR3 nucleotides are TGTGCCAGCAGCTTTAGCGTTGCAACTAATGAAAAACTGTTTTTT.